A selection of T cell receptor beta chains follows, all from one sample in a study of control samples from healthy donors and cancer patients. Sequencing used immunoSEQ multiplex PCR; TCRdb keeps in-frame clones, though not all of them. The sample holds 75,000 to 95,000 clones, roughly 88% seen once. The sequenced sample consisted of blood. The receptor set was obtained from a woman in her forties or fifties in good health. Each CDR3 is given with its conserved first and last residue. A D gene is named only where the DNA matches it firmly. Expanded clones are given a class, and other clones once, few, many or no size at all.

v_gene: TRBV5-1
j_gene: TRBJ2-4
abundance: -
d_gene: -
CDR3nt: TGCGCCAGCAGCTTGGATGGGGGCCCGTCCAAAAACATTCAGTACTTC
CDR3aa: CASSLDGGPSKNIQYF

v_gene: TRBV30
j_gene: TRBJ1-6
abundance: -
d_gene: -
CDR3nt: TGTGCCTGGAGTGTTGTGGTCTCCTATAATTCACCCCTCCACTTT
CDR3aa: CAWSVVVSYNSPLHF

v_gene: TRBV9
j_gene: TRBJ2-3
abundance: -
d_gene: TRBD1
CDR3nt: TGTGCCAGCAGCGTGCAGGGGGCTACAGATACGCAGTATTTT
CDR3aa: CASSVQGATDTQYF

v_gene: TRBV3-1/TRBV3-2
j_gene: TRBJ1-1
abundance: medium-sized
d_gene: -
CDR3nt: TGTGCCAGCAGCCAAGCTTCAGCCACTGAAGCTTTCTTT
CDR3aa: CASSQASATEAFF

v_gene: TRBV19
j_gene: TRBJ1-1
abundance: once
d_gene: -
CDR3nt: TGTGCCAGTAGTGGCCAGGGGCGTTCTTTCCGGAACACTGAAGCTTTCTTT
CDR3aa: CASSGQGRSFRNTEAFF

v_gene: TRBV9
j_gene: TRBJ2-3
abundance: -
d_gene: TRBD2
CDR3nt: TGTGCCAGCAGCACTCCCGGGACTAGCGGGGGTGCAGATACGCAGTATTTT
CDR3aa: CASSTPGTSGGADTQYF

v_gene: TRBV5-5
j_gene: TRBJ2-3
abundance: -
d_gene: -
CDR3nt: TGTGCCAGCAGCTTACCTGACCCAGATACGCAGTATTTT
CDR3aa: CASSLPDPDTQYF

v_gene: TRBV2
j_gene: TRBJ2-6
abundance: -
d_gene: -
CDR3nt: TGTGCCATACGTACTAGCTTTGGGGCCAACGTCCTGACTTTC
CDR3aa: CAIRTSFGANVLTF

v_gene: TRBV10-3
j_gene: TRBJ2-7
abundance: -
d_gene: TRBD1
CDR3nt: TGTGCCATCAGTGCGGACAGGGGTGGAAACGAGCAGTACTTC
CDR3aa: CAISADRGGNEQYF

v_gene: TRBV19
j_gene: TRBJ1-2
abundance: -
d_gene: TRBD1
CDR3nt: TGTGCCAGTAGTACCGGGGACAGGGCGAGGGGCTACACCTTC
CDR3aa: CASSTGDRARGYTF

v_gene: TRBV2
j_gene: TRBJ1-2
abundance: once
d_gene: -
CDR3nt: TGTGCCAGCCGAGAGGAGGGGACACAAGAATATGGCTACACCTTC
CDR3aa: CASREEGTQEYGYTF

v_gene: TRBV5-6
j_gene: TRBJ2-2
abundance: -
d_gene: -
CDR3nt: TGTGCCAGCAGCTTTGACGATACGAACACCGGGGAGCTGTTTTTT
CDR3aa: CASSFDDTNTGELFF

v_gene: TRBV2
j_gene: TRBJ2-2
abundance: -
d_gene: -
CDR3nt: TGTGCCAGCAGTAACGATTACACCGGGGAGCTGTTTTTT
CDR3aa: CASSNDYTGELFF

v_gene: TRBV5-5
j_gene: TRBJ1-2
abundance: -
d_gene: -
CDR3nt: TGTGCCAGCAGCCCCTACCGGGGGATCAACTATGGCTACACCTTC
CDR3aa: CASSPYRGINYGYTF

v_gene: TRBV7-9
j_gene: TRBJ1-4
abundance: -
d_gene: -
CDR3nt: TGTGCCAGCAGTCTCACAGGGCTCAATGAAAAACTGTTTTTT
CDR3aa: CASSLTGLNEKLFF

v_gene: TRBV2
j_gene: TRBJ2-1
abundance: -
d_gene: -
CDR3nt: TGTGCCAGCAGGGGAGGGGGGTCCTACAATGAGCAGTTCTTC
CDR3aa: CASRGGGSYNEQFF

v_gene: TRBV7-2
j_gene: TRBJ2-3
abundance: -
d_gene: -
CDR3nt: TGTGCCAGCAGCTTTAAGGGAGCAGATACGCAGTATTTT
CDR3aa: CASSFKGADTQYF

v_gene: TRBV29-1
j_gene: TRBJ2-7
abundance: -
d_gene: -
CDR3nt: TGCAGCGTTGTATGGCTACAGGGCGGCGAGCAGTACTTC
CDR3aa: CSVVWLQGGEQYF

v_gene: TRBV30
j_gene: TRBJ1-3
abundance: -
d_gene: -
CDR3nt: TGTGCCTGGAGTGGATCAGGAAACACCATATATTTT
CDR3aa: CAWSGSGNTIYF

v_gene: TRBV7-9
j_gene: TRBJ2-1
abundance: once
d_gene: -
CDR3nt: TGTGCCAGCAGCTTACGTTTCCACAATGAGCAGTTCTTC
CDR3aa: CASSLRFHNEQFF

v_gene: TRBV19
j_gene: TRBJ1-3
abundance: -
d_gene: -
CDR3nt: TGTGCCAGTAGCAGCGAATCTGGAAACACCATATATTTT
CDR3aa: CASSSESGNTIYF

v_gene: TRBV7-9
j_gene: TRBJ2-1
abundance: many
d_gene: -
CDR3nt: TGTGCCAGCAGCTCGGGACTCACCTACAATGAGCAGTTCTTC
CDR3aa: CASSSGLTYNEQFF

v_gene: TRBV24-1
j_gene: TRBJ2-1
abundance: -
d_gene: TRBD1
CDR3nt: TGTGCCACCAGTGACGGTACAGGGGGCCCCTACAATGAGCAGTTCTTC
CDR3aa: CATSDGTGGPYNEQFF

v_gene: TRBV5-4
j_gene: TRBJ2-6
abundance: -
d_gene: -
CDR3nt: TGTGCCAGCAGCATTGACGGGACCCGGGGGGCCAACGTCCTGACTTTC
CDR3aa: CASSIDGTRGANVLTF

v_gene: TRBV6-5
j_gene: TRBJ1-2
abundance: -
d_gene: TRBD1
CDR3nt: TGTGCCAGCAGATCTCACAGGGGGAACTATGGCTACACCTTC
CDR3aa: CASRSHRGNYGYTF

v_gene: TRBV6-5
j_gene: TRBJ2-7
abundance: -
d_gene: -
CDR3nt: TGTGCCAGCAGAACTCAAAGGGGCGGCGAGCAGTACTTC
CDR3aa: CASRTQRGGEQYF

v_gene: TRBV24-1
j_gene: TRBJ2-3
abundance: once
d_gene: TRBD2
CDR3nt: TGTGCCACCAGTGATCCAACTAGCGGGGGCCTTACTTCCACAGATACGCAGTATTTT
CDR3aa: CATSDPTSGGLTSTDTQYF

v_gene: TRBV18
j_gene: TRBJ1-1
abundance: -
d_gene: -
CDR3nt: TGTGCCAGCTCACCCGGACAGATGAACACTGAAGCTTTCTTT
CDR3aa: CASSPGQMNTEAFF

v_gene: TRBV6-1
j_gene: TRBJ1-2
abundance: -
d_gene: TRBD1
CDR3nt: TGTGCCAGCAGTGAGGGACAGCGGATGGATGGCTACACCTTC
CDR3aa: CASSEGQRMDGYTF

v_gene: TRBV5-1
j_gene: TRBJ2-7
abundance: -
d_gene: -
CDR3nt: TGCGCCAGCAGCTTGGCCCAAACAGGGACCACCTACGAGCAGTACTTC
CDR3aa: CASSLAQTGTTYEQYF

v_gene: TRBV12-3/TRBV12-4
j_gene: TRBJ2-3
abundance: -
d_gene: -
CDR3nt: TGTGCCAGCAGTTTTATTCAGGGTACGCAGTATTTT
CDR3aa: CASSFIQGTQYF

v_gene: TRBV6-6
j_gene: TRBJ2-3
abundance: -
d_gene: TRBD1
CDR3nt: TGTGCCAGCAGTTACGGGACAGGGGGGGGCACAGATACGCAGTATTTT
CDR3aa: CASSYGTGGGTDTQYF